This is a list of T cell receptor beta chains from one sample in a study of T-cell memory formation after mild COVID-19. MiXCR, run by TCRdb on the 5' RACE reads, gives a single entry per CDR3 protein. The table records 300,000 to 350,000 distinct CDR3 sequences, roughly 13% of them present only once. Sequencing used PBMCs or a T cell subset sorted from them (not recorded which). The receptors come from a man younger than 35 who had mild COVID-19 (a few samples of this study predate the infection). Cell type and time point are not known. Both conserved end residues are part of each CDR3. Each record gives: D gene, V gene, J gene, clone size, CDR3 protein, CDR3 DNA. A D gene is named only where the DNA matches it firmly. Only some rows state a clone size, as once, few, many or a class for expanded clones.

.,TRBV11-3,TRBJ2-2,few,CASSASGTGELFF,TGTGCCAGCAGCGCCTCTGGCACCGGGGAGCTGTTTTTT
TRBD1,TRBV20-1,TRBJ1-1,.,CSATGQGGNTEAFF,TGCAGTGCCACGGGACAGGGGGGTAATACTGAAGCTTTCTTT
.,TRBV7-6,TRBJ2-1,few,CASSLYSGTEQFF,TGTGCCAGCAGCTTGTATTCCGGGACTGAGCAGTTCTTC
TRBD1,TRBV12-3/TRBV12-4,TRBJ2-1,.,CASSFLGTAYNEQFF,TGTGCCAGCAGTTTTCTAGGGACAGCCTACAATGAGCAGTTCTTC
.,TRBV10-3,TRBJ2-7,.,CAISDQTRPYEQYF,TGTGCCATCAGTGACCAGACTAGGCCCTACGAGCAGTACTTC
.,TRBV7-6,TRBJ1-1,.,CASSSYAGIANTEAFF,TGTGCCAGCAGCTCATACGCGGGAATTGCTAACACTGAAGCTTTCTTT
.,TRBV11-2,TRBJ2-3,few,CASSLDTWTDTQYF,TGTGCCAGCAGCTTAGATACGTGGACTGATACGCAGTATTTT
TRBD1,TRBV2,TRBJ1-2,.,CASINDRGNYGYTF,TGTGCCAGCATCAACGACAGGGGAAACTATGGCTACACCTTC
TRBD2,TRBV4-3,TRBJ2-1,few,CASSQDASGGYNEQFF,TGCGCCAGCAGCCAAGATGCAAGCGGGGGCTACAATGAGCAGTTCTTC
TRBD1,TRBV5-1,TRBJ1-1,few,CASSLLQGAGAEAFF,TGCGCCAGCAGCTTGCTACAGGGGGCGGGGGCTGAAGCTTTCTTT
TRBD1,TRBV10-2,TRBJ2-1,many,CASADRDDDEQFF,TGCGCCAGCGCCGACAGGGACGATGATGAGCAGTTCTTC
TRBD1,TRBV13,TRBJ2-1,few,CASSWTGAIYNEQFF,TGTGCCAGCAGCTGGACAGGGGCGATCTACAATGAGCAGTTCTTC
TRBD1,TRBV10-3,TRBJ1-6,many,CAVNRGPNSPLHF,TGTGCCGTCAACAGGGGACCTAATTCACCCCTCCACTTT
.,TRBV7-8,TRBJ2-2,few,CASGGSWGAEDTGELFF,TGTGCCAGTGGCGGTTCATGGGGGGCTGAGGACACCGGGGAGCTGTTTTTT
.,TRBV5-1,TRBJ2-1,.,CASSPRGGGSSNEQFF,TGCGCCAGCAGTCCCCGAGGGGGGGGATCATCAAATGAGCAGTTCTTC
TRBD2,TRBV11-2,TRBJ2-3,.,CASSFLAGGSSTDTQYF,TGTGCCAGCAGCTTTCTAGCGGGGGGATCTAGCACAGATACGCAGTATTTT
TRBD2,TRBV5-1,TRBJ2-2,many,CASSLGLASGELFF,TGCGCCAGCAGCTTGGGACTAGCCTCGGGGGAGCTGTTTTTT
.,TRBV3-1,TRBJ2-1,.,CASSARALGDEQFF,TGTGCCAGCAGCGCCCGGGCCCTAGGGGATGAGCAGTTCTTC
TRBD2,TRBV19,TRBJ2-2,.,CASSPGLAGGNTGELFF,TGTGCCAGTAGCCCGGGACTAGCGGGAGGTAACACCGGGGAGCTGTTTTTT
TRBD2,TRBV7-2,TRBJ2-1,few,CASSSSASGGWNEQFF,TGTGCCAGCAGCTCCTCCGCTAGCGGGGGGTGGAATGAGCAGTTCTTC
.,TRBV30,TRBJ2-1,few,CAWSTRNQFF,TGTGCCTGGAGTACCCGGAACCAGTTCTTC
TRBD1,TRBV2,TRBJ1-6,many,CASKGTGGSPLHF,TGTGCCAGCAAAGGGACAGGAGGTTCACCCCTCCACTTT
.,TRBV29-1,TRBJ2-1,few,CSAIRGDEQFF,TGCAGCGCGATCAGGGGCGATGAGCAGTTCTTC
.,TRBV5-1,TRBJ2-4,few,CASSLGGPDNIQYF,TGCGCCAGCAGCCTTGGGGGGCCTGACAACATTCAGTACTTC
.,TRBV7-2,TRBJ1-1,.,CASSLQRGDTEAFF,TGTGCCAGCAGCCTCCAGCGGGGGGACACTGAAGCTTTCTTT
.,TRBV7-6,TRBJ1-2,few,CASSAQGGINYGYTF,TGTGCCAGCAGCGCACAAGGGGGGATTAACTATGGCTACACCTTC
.,TRBV19,TRBJ2-3,few,CASSESSTGTDTQYF,TGTGCCAGTAGTGAATCTAGTACAGGCACAGATACGCAGTATTTT
.,TRBV3-1,TRBJ1-2,.,CASSQDLLGVTF,TGTGCCAGCAGCCAAGACCTTTTGGGGGTTACCTTC
TRBD2,TRBV6-6,TRBJ2-1,.,CASRSGASSYNEQFF,TGTGCCAGCAGAAGCGGGGCGAGCTCCTACAATGAGCAGTTCTTC
.,TRBV24-1,TRBJ1-2,.,CATSPTTWTAERNGYTF,TGTGCCACCAGTCCTACTACCTGGACCGCGGAAAGAAATGGCTACACCTTC
.,TRBV13,TRBJ1-3,.,CASSFRGSRGNTIYF,TGTGCCAGCAGCTTCAGGGGCTCGCGAGGAAACACCATATATTTT
TRBD1,TRBV7-9,TRBJ2-7,few,CASSLHSWDRGLYEQYF,TGTGCCAGCAGCCTCCATTCCTGGGACAGGGGTTTATACGAGCAGTACTTC
.,TRBV5-1,TRBJ2-5,.,CASSRPGSGTQYF,TGCGCCAGCAGTCGACCAGGGTCCGGGACCCAGTACTTC
.,TRBV24-1,TRBJ2-1,few,CATSDPARPGLGEQFF,TGTGCCACCAGTGACCCTGCCCGGCCGGGGCTCGGTGAGCAGTTCTTC
.,TRBV4-3,TRBJ2-6,many,CASSQGYSGANVLTF,TGCGCCAGCAGCCAGGGCTACTCTGGGGCCAACGTCCTGACTTTC
.,TRBV7-2,TRBJ2-3,.,CASSLITSTDTQYF,TGTGCCAGCAGCTTAATAACGAGCACAGATACGCAGTATTTT
TRBD1,TRBV7-9,TRBJ2-1,few,CAGGKRTGELLTEQFF,TGTGCCGGAGGAAAGAGGACAGGGGAATTACTTACCGAGCAGTTCTTC
TRBD2,TRBV20-1,TRBJ2-1,.,CSGSGRGYNEQFF,TGCAGTGGTAGCGGGCGGGGGTACAATGAGCAGTTCTTC